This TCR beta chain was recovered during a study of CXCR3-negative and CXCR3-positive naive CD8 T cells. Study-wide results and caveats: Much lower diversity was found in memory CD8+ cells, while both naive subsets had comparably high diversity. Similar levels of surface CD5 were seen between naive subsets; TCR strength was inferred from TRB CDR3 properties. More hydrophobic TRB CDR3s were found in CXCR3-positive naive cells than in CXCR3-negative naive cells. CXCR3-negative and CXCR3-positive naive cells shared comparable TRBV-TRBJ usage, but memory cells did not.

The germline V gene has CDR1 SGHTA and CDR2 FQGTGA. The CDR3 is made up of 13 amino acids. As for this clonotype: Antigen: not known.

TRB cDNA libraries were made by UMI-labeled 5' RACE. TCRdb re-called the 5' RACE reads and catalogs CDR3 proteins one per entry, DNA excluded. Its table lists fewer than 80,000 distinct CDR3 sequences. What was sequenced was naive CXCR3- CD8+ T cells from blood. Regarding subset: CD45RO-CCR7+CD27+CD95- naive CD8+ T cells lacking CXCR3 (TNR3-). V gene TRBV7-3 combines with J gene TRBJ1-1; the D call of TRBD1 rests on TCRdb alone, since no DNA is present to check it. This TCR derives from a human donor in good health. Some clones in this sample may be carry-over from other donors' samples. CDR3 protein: CASSLGGGTEAFF. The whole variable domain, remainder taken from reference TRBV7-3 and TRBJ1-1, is GAGVSQTPSNKVTEKGKYVELRCDPISGHTALYWYRQSLGQGPEFLIYFQGTGAADDSGLPNDRFFAVRPEGSVSTLKIQRTERGDSAVYLCASSLGGGTEAFFGQGTRLTVV.